This TCR beta chain was sequenced in a study of blood T cells in healthy people across ages. The study's findings and limits: Expanded clonotype shifts may have been confounded, as the donors had an unknown CMV status.

Germline V CDR1 and CDR2: KGHSH, LQKENI. CDR3 length: 16 residues. Next came a second PCR, run for roughly 6 to 11 cycles, which used a sample-barcoded 5' primer along with a J-beta primer mix. In TCRdb, the 5' RACE reads were re-called with MiXCR into one record per CDR3 protein. The table includes about 670,000 distinct CDR3 sequences, 40% to 65% detected once. In regard to this clonotype: The antigen is not known. One end of the junction is discordant with germline, which a read error may explain.

Drawing of peripheral blood yielded about 10 milliliters from each donor. The chain uses TRBV18 and TRBJ1-1; unclear D gene. The sample comprised blood. This receptor was obtained from a woman older than 75 in good health. CDR3 residues: CANSPGDTKGNTEAFF. CDR3 bases: TGTGCCAACTCACCAGGAGACACAAAAGGCAACACTGAAGCTTTCTTT. Variable domain in full (rest from reference TRBV18 and TRBJ1-1): NAGVMQNPRHLVRRRGQEARLRCSPMKGHSHVYWYRQLPEEGLKFMVYLQKENIIDESGMPKERFSAEFPKEGPSILRIQQVVRGDSAAYFCANSPGDTKGNTEAFFGQGTRLTVV.